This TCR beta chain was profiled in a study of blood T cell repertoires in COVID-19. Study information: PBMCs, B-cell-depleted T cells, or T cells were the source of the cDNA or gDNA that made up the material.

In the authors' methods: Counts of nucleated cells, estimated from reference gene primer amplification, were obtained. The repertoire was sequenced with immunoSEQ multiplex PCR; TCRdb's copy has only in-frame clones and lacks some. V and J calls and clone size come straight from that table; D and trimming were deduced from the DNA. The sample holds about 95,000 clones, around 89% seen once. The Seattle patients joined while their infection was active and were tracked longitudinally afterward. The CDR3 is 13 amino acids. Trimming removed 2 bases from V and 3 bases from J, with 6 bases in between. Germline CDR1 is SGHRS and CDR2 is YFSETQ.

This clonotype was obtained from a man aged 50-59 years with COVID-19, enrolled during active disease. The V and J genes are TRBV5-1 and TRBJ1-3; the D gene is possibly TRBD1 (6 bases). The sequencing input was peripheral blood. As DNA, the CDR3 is TGCGCCAGCAGCTTAGGGGGTGGAAACACCATATATTTT. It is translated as CASSLGGGNTIYF.